This is a list of T cell receptor beta chains from one sample in a study of T cell responses to AZD1222 COVID-19 vaccine. Data came from immunoSEQ multiplex PCR; TCRdb stores just in-frame clones and leaves some out. Of about 100,000 clones in the sample, roughly 90% were seen once. This specimen was peripheral blood, taken on day 0 of MenACWY control vaccination. The receptors shown here come from an adult in good health. CDR3s include the opening cysteine and the closing phenylalanine or tryptophan. A D gene is named only where the DNA matches it firmly. Size values are once, few and many counts, or a class for expanded clones, and some rows have none.

v_gene: TRBV4-3; d_gene: NA; abundance: NA; j_gene: TRBJ2-7; CDR3nt: TGCGCCAGCAGCCAAGATGGCAGAGGCTACGAGCAGTACTTC; CDR3aa: CASSQDGRGYEQYF
v_gene: TRBV24-1; d_gene: NA; abundance: once; j_gene: TRBJ1-3; CDR3nt: TGTGCCACCAGTGCTCCCCCACCCGGAAACACCATATATTTT; CDR3aa: CATSAPPPGNTIYF
v_gene: TRBV28; d_gene: NA; abundance: NA; j_gene: TRBJ1-1; CDR3nt: TGTGCCAGCAGTTCGCTGTACGGACACCGAAACACTGAAGCTTTCTTT; CDR3aa: CASSSLYGHRNTEAFF
v_gene: TRBV7-7; d_gene: NA; abundance: few; j_gene: TRBJ2-7; CDR3nt: TGTGCTAGCAGCCCCGGGCCTGGAAGCTCCTACGAGCAGTACTTC; CDR3aa: CASSPGPGSSYEQYF
v_gene: TRBV27; d_gene: NA; abundance: NA; j_gene: TRBJ1-3; CDR3nt: TGTGCCAGCAGTTCAATCCTCTCTGGAAACACCATATATTTT; CDR3aa: CASSSILSGNTIYF
v_gene: TRBV2; d_gene: TRBD2; abundance: NA; j_gene: TRBJ2-7; CDR3nt: TGTGCCAGCAGTGAAGGGTTTGCGGGGGGCTTATCAACCTACGAGCAGTACTTC; CDR3aa: CASSEGFAGGLSTYEQYF
v_gene: TRBV7-8; d_gene: NA; abundance: NA; j_gene: TRBJ1-5; CDR3nt: TGTGCCAGCAGCTTAGCCACTGACAGCAGCCAGCCCCAGCATTTT; CDR3aa: CASSLATDSSQPQHF
v_gene: TRBV5-1; d_gene: NA; abundance: NA; j_gene: TRBJ2-2; CDR3nt: TGCGCCAGCAGCTTTCAGGGGCCGAACACCGGGGAGCTGTTTTTT; CDR3aa: CASSFQGPNTGELFF
v_gene: TRBV5-4; d_gene: NA; abundance: NA; j_gene: TRBJ2-6; CDR3nt: TGTGCCAGCAGCTTAGACGCAGGGAGATCTGGGGCCAACGTCCTGACTTTC; CDR3aa: CASSLDAGRSGANVLTF
v_gene: TRBV6-5; d_gene: TRBD2; abundance: once; j_gene: TRBJ2-3; CDR3nt: TGTGCCAGCAGTTACATAGCGGGGGACGCGGAGACGCAGTATTTT; CDR3aa: CASSYIAGDAETQYF
v_gene: TRBV9; d_gene: NA; abundance: NA; j_gene: TRBJ1-2; CDR3nt: TGTGCCAGCAGCGTGACAGGCTATTCTAACTATGGCTACACCTTC; CDR3aa: CASSVTGYSNYGYTF
v_gene: TRBV5-1; d_gene: NA; abundance: NA; j_gene: TRBJ1-6; CDR3nt: TGCGCCAGCAGGGGGGACTCCTATAATTCACCCCTCCACTTT; CDR3aa: CASRGDSYNSPLHF
v_gene: TRBV5-1; d_gene: TRBD1; abundance: NA; j_gene: TRBJ1-6; CDR3nt: TGCGCCAGCAGCTCGGACAGGGGTTCATCACCCCTCCACTTT; CDR3aa: CASSSDRGSSPLHF
v_gene: TRBV9; d_gene: NA; abundance: NA; j_gene: TRBJ1-1; CDR3nt: TGTGCCAGCAGCAGACTTGCCAGGGGCAGGGGAAACACTGAAGCTTTCTTT; CDR3aa: CASSRLARGRGNTEAFF
v_gene: TRBV7-9; d_gene: NA; abundance: NA; j_gene: TRBJ2-3; CDR3nt: TGTGCCAGCAGCTTAGGGGTTAGCGGTAACACAGATACGCAGTATTTT; CDR3aa: CASSLGVSGNTDTQYF
v_gene: TRBV7-8; d_gene: NA; abundance: NA; j_gene: TRBJ2-7; CDR3nt: TGTGCCAGCAGCCGAGCATCGGGGACTTACGAGCAGTACTTC; CDR3aa: CASSRASGTYEQYF
v_gene: TRBV6-1; d_gene: NA; abundance: once; j_gene: TRBJ1-3; CDR3nt: TGTGCCAGCAGAGGGCAGGGGTTAAGAGGAAACACCATATATTTT; CDR3aa: CASRGQGLRGNTIYF
v_gene: TRBV9; d_gene: TRBD1; abundance: NA; j_gene: TRBJ1-2; CDR3nt: TGTGCCAGCAGCGTGACCGGGACAGATAATGGCTACACCTTC; CDR3aa: CASSVTGTDNGYTF
v_gene: TRBV19; d_gene: NA; abundance: NA; j_gene: TRBJ1-1; CDR3nt: TGTGCCAGTAGTATGGAAACAGCGCCCAACACTGAAGCTTTCTTT; CDR3aa: CASSMETAPNTEAFF
v_gene: TRBV14; d_gene: NA; abundance: NA; j_gene: TRBJ2-3; CDR3nt: TGTGCCAGCAGCCAAGATTATACGGATACGCAGTATTTT; CDR3aa: CASSQDYTDTQYF
v_gene: TRBV18; d_gene: TRBD1; abundance: NA; j_gene: TRBJ1-6; CDR3nt: TGTGCCAGCTCACCAGGGACAGGGTCAACTTCACCCCTCCACTTT; CDR3aa: CASSPGTGSTSPLHF
v_gene: TRBV4-3; d_gene: NA; abundance: NA; j_gene: TRBJ2-5; CDR3nt: TGCGCCAGCAGCCAAGGGCAGGGGTACCAAGAGACCCAGTACTTC; CDR3aa: CASSQGQGYQETQYF
v_gene: TRBV6-5; d_gene: TRBD2; abundance: NA; j_gene: TRBJ2-1; CDR3nt: TGTGCCAGCAGTCTAGCGGGGGGGTACAATGAGCAGTTCTTC; CDR3aa: CASSLAGGYNEQFF
v_gene: TRBV7-2; d_gene: NA; abundance: NA; j_gene: TRBJ2-3; CDR3nt: TGTGCCAGCAGCGGAACAGGTACTCTCACAGATACGCAGTATTTT; CDR3aa: CASSGTGTLTDTQYF
v_gene: TRBV6-4; d_gene: NA; abundance: few; j_gene: TRBJ1-6; CDR3nt: TGTGCCAGCAGCGCCGAGGCGGCTGATAATTCACCCCTCCACTTT; CDR3aa: CASSAEAADNSPLHF
v_gene: TRBV2; d_gene: NA; abundance: NA; j_gene: TRBJ1-4; CDR3nt: TGTGCCAGCAGGCTATCCGGGACTCCCAATGAAAAACTGTTTTTT; CDR3aa: CASRLSGTPNEKLFF
v_gene: TRBV10-1; d_gene: TRBD1; abundance: NA; j_gene: TRBJ1-2; CDR3nt: TGCGCCAGCAGCCTCGGGACAGGGGGCGCCTATGGCTACACCTTC; CDR3aa: CASSLGTGGAYGYTF
v_gene: TRBV7-2; d_gene: NA; abundance: NA; j_gene: TRBJ1-1; CDR3nt: TGTGCCAGCAGCGAGGGACACGCGAACACTGAAGCTTTCTTT; CDR3aa: CASSEGHANTEAFF
v_gene: TRBV29-1; d_gene: NA; abundance: NA; j_gene: TRBJ1-1; CDR3nt: TGCAGCGTTGAACACGTGAACACTGAAGCTTTCTTT; CDR3aa: CSVEHVNTEAFF
v_gene: TRBV4-1; d_gene: NA; abundance: NA; j_gene: TRBJ1-6; CDR3nt: TGCGCCAGCAGCCAAGGTTGGGGAGGAGGAAGTTCACCCCTCCACTTT; CDR3aa: CASSQGWGGGSSPLHF
v_gene: TRBV6-5; d_gene: NA; abundance: NA; j_gene: TRBJ2-1; CDR3nt: TGTGCCAGCAGAGCGACAGCAGACAATGAGCAGTTCTTC; CDR3aa: CASRATADNEQFF
v_gene: TRBV5-1; d_gene: TRBD1; abundance: NA; j_gene: TRBJ2-7; CDR3nt: TGCGCCAGCAGCTCGGATCCGGACAGGGACATTTCCTACGAGCAGTACTTC; CDR3aa: CASSSDPDRDISYEQYF
v_gene: TRBV9; d_gene: NA; abundance: NA; j_gene: TRBJ1-2; CDR3nt: TGTGCCAGCAGCGTAGTGGGGGAAGGTCATGGCTACACCTTC; CDR3aa: CASSVVGEGHGYTF
v_gene: TRBV3-1/TRBV3-2; d_gene: NA; abundance: NA; j_gene: TRBJ2-7; CDR3nt: TGTGCCAGCAGCCAATTTAACAGGGTCTCCTACGAGCAGTACTTC; CDR3aa: CASSQFNRVSYEQYF
v_gene: TRBV3-1/TRBV3-2; d_gene: TRBD1; abundance: NA; j_gene: TRBJ1-2; CDR3nt: TGTGCCAGCAGCCCTCCTACGACAGGGGCCTATGGCTACACCTTC; CDR3aa: CASSPPTTGAYGYTF
v_gene: TRBV7-9; d_gene: NA; abundance: NA; j_gene: TRBJ1-1; CDR3nt: TGTGCCAGCAGCTTAGCTGGGGCGGAATCTGAAGCTTTCTTT; CDR3aa: CASSLAGAESEAFF
v_gene: TRBV7-2; d_gene: NA; abundance: NA; j_gene: TRBJ1-5; CDR3nt: TGTGCCAGCAGCTTAGCTGGGCAGCCCCAGCATTTT; CDR3aa: CASSLAGQPQHF
v_gene: TRBV7-3; d_gene: NA; abundance: NA; j_gene: TRBJ2-1; CDR3nt: TGTGCCAGCAGCTTAAGGCCAGAAGGGAATGAGCAGTTCTTC; CDR3aa: CASSLRPEGNEQFF
v_gene: TRBV28; d_gene: NA; abundance: NA; j_gene: TRBJ1-2; CDR3nt: TGTGCCAGCAGTTTCCGCGTTCAGGGGTCCTATGGCTACACCTTC; CDR3aa: CASSFRVQGSYGYTF
v_gene: TRBV19; d_gene: NA; abundance: NA; j_gene: TRBJ1-2; CDR3nt: TGTGCCAGTAGTTTGTACGCGCATGGCTACACCTTC; CDR3aa: CASSLYAHGYTF
v_gene: TRBV6-4; d_gene: NA; abundance: NA; j_gene: TRBJ2-2; CDR3nt: TGTGCCAGCAGAGAACAGGGAAGGGCCGGGGAGCTGTTTTTT; CDR3aa: CASREQGRAGELFF
v_gene: TRBV7-8; d_gene: NA; abundance: NA; j_gene: TRBJ2-7; CDR3nt: TGTGCCAGCAGCTTAAGCGCGTCCCGCTCCTACGAGCAGTACTTC; CDR3aa: CASSLSASRSYEQYF
v_gene: TRBV6-5; d_gene: TRBD2; abundance: NA; j_gene: TRBJ2-1; CDR3nt: TGTGCCAGCAGTCCGACTAGCGGGGGGGCCGAGGAGCAGTTCTTC; CDR3aa: CASSPTSGGAEEQFF
v_gene: TRBV4-1; d_gene: NA; abundance: NA; j_gene: TRBJ1-2; CDR3nt: TGCGCCAGCAGCCAAATGACAGCCTTCTATGGCTACACCTTC; CDR3aa: CASSQMTAFYGYTF
v_gene: TRBV9; d_gene: NA; abundance: NA; j_gene: TRBJ2-7; CDR3nt: TGTGCCAGCAGCGTAGGCGGTGGACTTAGCTCCTACGAGCAGTACTTC; CDR3aa: CASSVGGGLSSYEQYF
v_gene: TRBV6-5; d_gene: NA; abundance: few; j_gene: TRBJ1-5; CDR3nt: TGTGCCAGCAGCCCGACCGATCAGCCCCAGCATTTT; CDR3aa: CASSPTDQPQHF
v_gene: TRBV5-5; d_gene: NA; abundance: NA; j_gene: TRBJ1-1; CDR3nt: TGTGCCAGCAGCCCCCTCGGGGGGGGGAACACTGAAGCTTTCTTT; CDR3aa: CASSPLGGGNTEAFF
v_gene: TRBV7-2; d_gene: TRBD1; abundance: once; j_gene: TRBJ1-3; CDR3nt: TGTGCCAGCAGCCTCGCGGGACAGGGTGTAGGAAACACCATATATTTT; CDR3aa: CASSLAGQGVGNTIYF
v_gene: TRBV7-3; d_gene: NA; abundance: NA; j_gene: TRBJ2-2; CDR3nt: TGTGCCAGCAGCTTAAGTGGGGTGACCACCGGGGAGCTGTTTTTT; CDR3aa: CASSLSGVTTGELFF
v_gene: TRBV19; d_gene: TRBD2; abundance: NA; j_gene: TRBJ2-1; CDR3nt: TGTGCCAGTAGTATAGACTCTACTAGCGGGGGGGCCTATGAGCAGTTCTTC; CDR3aa: CASSIDSTSGGAYEQFF
v_gene: TRBV27; d_gene: NA; abundance: few; j_gene: TRBJ1-2; CDR3nt: TGTGCCAGCAGTTCCTCTCCCCCAGGACTATATGGCTACACCTTC; CDR3aa: CASSSSPPGLYGYTF
v_gene: TRBV29-1; d_gene: NA; abundance: NA; j_gene: TRBJ2-7; CDR3nt: TGCAGCGTGTTTCTCCCCAAGAGCTCCTACGAGCAGTACTTC; CDR3aa: CSVFLPKSSYEQYF
v_gene: TRBV5-6; d_gene: NA; abundance: NA; j_gene: TRBJ1-1; CDR3nt: TGTGCCAGCAGCATGGGACTTTTGAACACTGAAGCTTTCTTT; CDR3aa: CASSMGLLNTEAFF
v_gene: TRBV6-5; d_gene: TRBD1; abundance: NA; j_gene: TRBJ1-2; CDR3nt: TGTGCCAGCAGGCCCGGGACAGGGGGCACTGGCTACACCTTC; CDR3aa: CASRPGTGGTGYTF
v_gene: TRBV12-3/TRBV12-4; d_gene: NA; abundance: NA; j_gene: TRBJ2-3; CDR3nt: TGTGCCAGCACCTCTTCAGATACGCAGTATTTT; CDR3aa: CASTSSDTQYF
v_gene: TRBV19; d_gene: NA; abundance: NA; j_gene: TRBJ1-4; CDR3nt: TGTGCCAGTAGCCCATGGGGGGAGCCTAATGAAAAACTGTTTTTT; CDR3aa: CASSPWGEPNEKLFF
v_gene: TRBV7-9; d_gene: TRBD2; abundance: NA; j_gene: TRBJ2-3; CDR3nt: TGTGCCAGTAGGAACGGGGGGGCCGATGGAGATACGCAGTATTTT; CDR3aa: CASRNGGADGDTQYF
v_gene: TRBV28; d_gene: NA; abundance: NA; j_gene: TRBJ1-6; CDR3nt: TGTGCCACTACCCGGCGGGTGACGAGTAATTCACCCCTCCACTTT; CDR3aa: CATTRRVTSNSPLHF
v_gene: TRBV7-3; d_gene: NA; abundance: once; j_gene: TRBJ1-1; CDR3nt: TGTGCCAGCAGCTTAACGGCAGGGCCCACTGAAGCTTTCTTT; CDR3aa: CASSLTAGPTEAFF